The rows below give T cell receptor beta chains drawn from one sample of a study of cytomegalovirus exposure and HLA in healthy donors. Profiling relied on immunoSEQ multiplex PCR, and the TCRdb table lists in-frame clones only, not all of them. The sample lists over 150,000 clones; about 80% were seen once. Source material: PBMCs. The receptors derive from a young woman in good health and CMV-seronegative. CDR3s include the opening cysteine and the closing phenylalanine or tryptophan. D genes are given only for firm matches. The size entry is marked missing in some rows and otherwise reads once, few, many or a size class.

cdr3_aa: CASSPGDRGQQETQYF
cdr3_nt: TGTGCCAGCAGCCCGGGGGACAGGGGGCAACAGGAGACCCAGTACTTC
d_call: TRBD1
j_call: TRBJ2-5
v_call: TRBV7-9
clone_size: .
cdr3_length: 16

cdr3_aa: CATSKPRFYEQYF
cdr3_nt: TGTGCCACCTCAAAACCCAGGTTCTACGAGCAGTACTTC
d_call: .
j_call: TRBJ2-7
v_call: TRBV6-4
clone_size: .
cdr3_length: 13

cdr3_aa: CASSETSGATDTQYF
cdr3_nt: TGTGCCAGCAGTGAAACTAGCGGGGCGACAGATACGCAGTATTTT
d_call: TRBD2
j_call: TRBJ2-3
v_call: TRBV6-1
clone_size: few
cdr3_length: 15

cdr3_aa: CSVPQTGGFSEAFF
cdr3_nt: TGCAGCGTTCCTCAGACAGGGGGTTTTTCTGAAGCTTTCTTT
d_call: TRBD1
j_call: TRBJ1-1
v_call: TRBV29-1
clone_size: .
cdr3_length: 14

cdr3_aa: CASSVQAGGSAYNEQFF
cdr3_nt: TGTGCCAGCAGCGTACAAGCGGGAGGGTCCGCCTACAATGAGCAGTTCTTC
d_call: TRBD2
j_call: TRBJ2-1
v_call: TRBV9
clone_size: few
cdr3_length: 17

cdr3_aa: CASSLSGQPSDTQYF
cdr3_nt: TGTGCCAGCAGCCTTAGCGGACAACCCTCAGATACGCAGTATTTT
d_call: .
j_call: TRBJ2-3
v_call: TRBV7-2
clone_size: .
cdr3_length: 15

cdr3_aa: CASSYPTTSYEQYF
cdr3_nt: TGCGCCAGCAGCTACCCGACAACCTCCTACGAGCAGTACTTC
d_call: .
j_call: TRBJ2-7
v_call: TRBV5-1
clone_size: once
cdr3_length: 14

cdr3_aa: CASSSPTSGYNEQFF
cdr3_nt: TGTGCCAGTAGTAGTCCGACTAGCGGCTACAATGAGCAGTTCTTC
d_call: TRBD2
j_call: TRBJ2-1
v_call: TRBV19
clone_size: .
cdr3_length: 15

cdr3_aa: CATSSSGTANEKLFF
cdr3_nt: TGTGCCACCAGTTCTTCTGGGACAGCAAATGAAAAACTGTTTTTT
d_call: TRBD1
j_call: TRBJ1-4
v_call: TRBV15
clone_size: .
cdr3_length: 15

cdr3_aa: CASSESRGGLPPYEQYF
cdr3_nt: TGCGCCAGCAGTGAGTCCCGGGGCGGACTACCGCCTTACGAGCAGTACTTC
d_call: .
j_call: TRBJ2-7
v_call: TRBV10-1
clone_size: .
cdr3_length: 17

cdr3_aa: CASSQYRDRDSYEQYF
cdr3_nt: TGCGCCAGCAGCCAATACCGGGACAGGGATTCCTACGAGCAGTACTTC
d_call: TRBD1
j_call: TRBJ2-7
v_call: TRBV4-1
clone_size: .
cdr3_length: 16

cdr3_aa: CASRKGASGYTF
cdr3_nt: TGTGCCAGCAGGAAGGGGGCGTCTGGCTACACCTTC
d_call: TRBD1
j_call: TRBJ1-2
v_call: TRBV2
clone_size: .
cdr3_length: 12

cdr3_aa: CASSVVAGERNEQFF
cdr3_nt: TGTGCCAGCAGCGTAGTTGCGGGAGAGAGAAATGAGCAGTTCTTC
d_call: TRBD2
j_call: TRBJ2-1
v_call: TRBV9
clone_size: .
cdr3_length: 15

cdr3_aa: CASSPGLAGRTDTQYF
cdr3_nt: TGCGCCAGCAGCCCGGGACTAGCGGGACGCACAGATACGCAGTATTTT
d_call: TRBD2
j_call: TRBJ2-3
v_call: TRBV4-1
clone_size: .
cdr3_length: 16

cdr3_aa: CASSQELVVSYNEQFF
cdr3_nt: TGCGCCAGCAGCCAAGAATTAGTAGTCTCCTACAATGAGCAGTTCTTC
d_call: .
j_call: TRBJ2-1
v_call: TRBV4-1
clone_size: .
cdr3_length: 16

cdr3_aa: CARKQGVAKSGANVLTF
cdr3_nt: TGTGCCAGAAAACAGGGGGTGGCAAAATCTGGGGCCAACGTCCTGACTTTC
d_call: TRBD1
j_call: TRBJ2-6
v_call: TRBV27
clone_size: .
cdr3_length: 17

cdr3_aa: CASSELWSMQTQYF
cdr3_nt: TGTGCCAGCAGTGAATTATGGAGCATGCAGACCCAGTACTTC
d_call: .
j_call: TRBJ2-5
v_call: TRBV6-1
clone_size: .
cdr3_length: 14

cdr3_aa: CAWSVSGGITEAFF
cdr3_nt: TGTGCCTGGAGTGTATCTGGGGGCATCACTGAAGCTTTCTTT
d_call: .
j_call: TRBJ1-1
v_call: TRBV30
clone_size: .
cdr3_length: 14

cdr3_aa: CASSLVATGNSPLHF
cdr3_nt: TGTGCCAGCAGCTTAGTAGCGACAGGAAATTCACCCCTCCACTTT
d_call: .
j_call: TRBJ1-6
v_call: TRBV11-2
clone_size: .
cdr3_length: 15

cdr3_aa: CASSAAGTAGNTIYF
cdr3_nt: TGTGCCAGCAGTGCAGCCGGGACAGCTGGAAACACCATATATTTT
d_call: TRBD1
j_call: TRBJ1-3
v_call: TRBV25-1
clone_size: few
cdr3_length: 15

cdr3_aa: CASSRPLAGAYEQYF
cdr3_nt: TGTGCCAGCAGCCGCCCACTAGCGGGGGCCTACGAGCAGTACTTC
d_call: TRBD2
j_call: TRBJ2-7
v_call: TRBV7-9
clone_size: .
cdr3_length: 15

cdr3_aa: CASSQDSGLVNEKLFF
cdr3_nt: TGCGCCAGCAGCCAAGATTCCGGACTAGTTAATGAAAAACTGTTTTTT
d_call: .
j_call: TRBJ1-4
v_call: TRBV4-3
clone_size: few
cdr3_length: 16

cdr3_aa: CASSELAIHQDHQPQHF
cdr3_nt: TGTGCCAGCAGTGAATTGGCGATACATCAGGATCATCAGCCCCAGCATTTT
d_call: .
j_call: TRBJ1-5
v_call: TRBV6-1
clone_size: .
cdr3_length: 17

cdr3_aa: CASSLGDRGSGANGLTF
cdr3_nt: TGTGCCAGCAGTTTGGGGGACAGGGGTTCTGGGGCCAACGGCCTGACTTTC
d_call: TRBD1
j_call: TRBJ2-6
v_call: TRBV27
clone_size: .
cdr3_length: 17

cdr3_aa: CASSLGRLSGYTF
cdr3_nt: TGTGCCAGCAGCTTGGGCCGGCTGAGCGGCTACACCTTC
d_call: .
j_call: TRBJ1-2
v_call: TRBV7-2
clone_size: .
cdr3_length: 13

cdr3_aa: CASSTRSLTGAYSNQPQHF
cdr3_nt: TGTGCCAGCAGCACAAGGTCCCTCACCGGAGCTTATAGCAATCAGCCCCAGCATTTT
d_call: .
j_call: TRBJ1-5
v_call: TRBV7-8
clone_size: .
cdr3_length: 19

cdr3_aa: CASSQVLHTIYF
cdr3_nt: TGTGCCAGCAGTCAGGTTCTACACACCATATATTTT
d_call: .
j_call: TRBJ1-3
v_call: TRBV28
clone_size: .
cdr3_length: 12

cdr3_aa: CASSQQGSSPLHF
cdr3_nt: TGTGCCAGCAGCCAACAGGGATCTTCACCCCTCCACTTT
d_call: .
j_call: TRBJ1-6
v_call: TRBV6-5
clone_size: .
cdr3_length: 13